This entry lists 24 T cell receptor beta chains sequenced from one sample in a study of T-cell memory formation after mild COVID-19. Using its own MiXCR run on the 5' RACE reads, TCRdb lists one record per CDR3 protein. The sample carries some 450,000 distinct CDR3 sequences, about a sixth recorded once. Sequencing was performed on PBMCs or a T cell subset sorted from them (not recorded which). These receptors were obtained from a young man who had mild COVID-19 (a few samples of this study predate the infection). Cell type and time point are not known.

The chain is built from TRBV12-3 or TRBV12-4 and TRBJ1-2; D is unresolved. This CDR3 is built from 12 residues. Trimming took off 7 bases at V and 4 bases at J, with 10 bases between the two ends. Here the CDR3 reads CASTSTFYGYTF. CDR3 DNA: TGTGCCAGCACGTCCACTTTCTATGGCTACACCTTC.

The chain uses TRBV7-6 and TRBJ2-2; D is unresolved. Germline assignment: CDR1 SGHVS and CDR2 FNYEAQ. The CDR3 length is 13 residues. The V end was cut by 7 bases, the J end by 4 bases, with 10 bases between. CDR3 coding DNA: TGTGCCAGCATCCTTAGTATCACCGGGGAGCTGTTTTTT. Translated: CASILSITGELFF.

The chain carries TRBV5-1 and TRBJ1-5; TRBD1 might be the D (6 bases). Germline V gene data show CDR1 as SGHRS and CDR2 as YFSETQ. CDR3 size: 16 residues. With 0 bases removed from V and 2 bases from J, the gap between germline ends came to 12 bases. The CDR3 protein is CASSLGGAGGNQPQHF. CDR3 DNA: TGCGCCAGCAGCTTGGGTGGGGCAGGGGGCAATCAGCCCCAGCATTTT. Based on the CDR3 plus reference TRBV5-1 and TRBJ1-5, the full variable domain is KAGVTQTPRYLIKTRGQQVTLSCSPISGHRSVSWYQQTPGQGLQFLFEYFSETQRNKGNFPGRFSGRQFSNSRSEMNVSTLELGDSALYLCASSLGGAGGNQPQHFGDGTRLSIL.

The chain recombines TRBV27 with TRBJ2-3; perhaps TRBD1 as D (6 bases). From germline, CDR1 is MNHEY and CDR2 SMNVEV (reference sequence). Trimming cost V 0 bases and J 2 bases, with 12 bases left between them. The CDR3 contains 16 residues. DNA of the CDR3: TGTGCCAGCAGTTTATCGGGGGCCATACCCACAGATACGCAGTATTTT. Its translation is CASSLSGAIPTDTQYF.

As regards this clonotype: At one boundary the junction diverges from the germline segment, which might be a read error. The rearrangement links TRBV7-9 to TRBJ2-2; no definite D call. In germline, CDR1 is SEHNR, CDR2 FQNEAQ (reference sequence). The CDR3 contains 13 residues. CDR3 sequence (DNA): TGTGCCAGCGGTCGGCGTAGGACCGGTGAGCTGTTTTTT. This encodes CASGRRRTGELFF.

This clonotype occurred a few times. The J gene is TRBJ1-5, the V gene TRBV28; a weak D match, TRBD1 (6 bases). The germline V gene has CDR1 MDHEN and CDR2 SYDVKM. Trimming shortened V by 8 bases and J by 10 bases, and 18 bases separated the two germline ends. The CDR3 spans 13 residues. CDR3 sequence reads: CASVRGRNGPQHF. The CDR3 nucleotides read TGTGCCAGCGTGAGGGGGAGGAATGGCCCCCAGCATTTT.

The rearrangement links TRBV5-4 to TRBJ1-6; no reliable D call. From germline, CDR1 is SGHNT and CDR2 YYREEE (reference sequence). Trimming pared 4 bases from V and 13 bases from J, leaving 18 bases between. The CDR3 contains 14 residues. The CDR3 reads CASSGRSDGDPLHF. DNA for the CDR3: TGTGCCAGCAGCGGGAGATCCGACGGAGACCCCCTCCACTTT. Full variable domain (remainder filled in from reference TRBV5-4 and TRBJ1-6): ETGVTQSPTHLIKTRGQQVTLRCSSQSGHNTVSWYQQALGQGPQFIFQYYREEENGRGNFPPRFSGLQFPNYSSELNVNALELDDSALYLCASSGRSDGDPLHFGNGTRLTVT.

This clonotype occurred a few times. J is TRBJ1-3 and V is TRBV12-3 or TRBV12-4; D gene uncertain. The CDR3 consists of 15 residues. Trimming took off 5 bases at V and 0 bases at J, with 11 bases between the two ends. Here the CDR3 reads CASSLDGYSGNTIYF. The CDR3 region has the DNA TGTGCCAGCAGTCTAGACGGATACTCTGGAAACACCATATATTTT.

This clonotype was observed a few times. The gene calls are TRBV7-6 and TRBJ2-5, with a tentative D call TRBD1 (5 bases). The CDR3 has 15 residues. Trimming pared 2 bases from V and 4 bases from J, leaving 14 bases between. Germline V CDR1 and CDR2: SGHVS, FNYEAQ. The CDR3 reads CASSLSQGLGETQYF. Written as DNA, the CDR3 is TGTGCCAGCAGCTTATCCCAGGGTTTAGGAGAGACCCAGTACTTC.

This clonotype ranks as medium-sized (0.01 to 0.1%). The J gene is TRBJ1-1, the V gene TRBV4-1; the D gene is possibly TRBD1 (5 bases). This CDR3 region has 15 residues. Trimming left V 4 bases short and J 1 base short, with 13 bases between. The germline V gene encodes CDR1 MGHRA and CDR2 YSYEKL. The chain's CDR3 is CASSLMAQENTEAFF. DNA of the CDR3: TGCGCCAGCAGCCTTATGGCACAGGAGAACACTGAAGCTTTCTTT.

The chain recombines TRBV13 with TRBJ2-2; no definite D call. Between the trimmed V and J ends, which lost 1 base and 4 bases, there was a span of 13 bases. Germline loops: CDR1 PRHDT, CDR2 FYEKMQ (reference sequence). The CDR3 loop spans 16 amino acids. The CDR3 DNA follows: TGTGCCAGCAGCTTAGTGAGGAGCAGGAGCACCGGGGAGCTGTTTTTT. This sequence encodes CASSLVRSRSTGELFF.

The chain couples TRBV4-3 to TRBJ2-7, with 10 bases aligning to TRBD2. Germline V gene data show CDR1 as LGHNA and CDR2 as YSLEER. CDR3 length: 16 residues. The J segment lost 4 bases and the V segment lost 5 bases, leaving 11 bases of the junction unmatched. The CDR3 coding sequence is TGCGCCAGCAGCTGGGTTTGGGCTAGCGGGAGTTACGAGCAGTACTTC. As protein: CASSWVWASGSYEQYF.

V and J are TRBV7-2 and TRBJ1-4; a possible D gene is TRBD1 (5 bases). This CDR3 has 14 amino acids. Trimming took 5 bases from V and 5 from J, leaving 12 bases between them. Germline V gene data show CDR1 as SGHTA and CDR2 as FQGNSA. The CDR3, as DNA: TGTGCCAGCAGCCGTGACAGCTTCAATGAAAAACTGTTTTTT. Translation gives CASSRDSFNEKLFF.

This clonotype was observed a few times. This chain connects TRBV12-3 or TRBV12-4 to TRBJ1-3, with D unresolved. CDR3 size: 12 residues. V lost 4 bases and J 10 bases, leaving 11 bases between the germline ends. The DNA for the CDR3 is TGTGCCAGCAGTTCCGACGCTCGGACCATATATTTT. This translates into CASSSDARTIYF.

V usage is TRBV20-1 and J usage is TRBJ2-7; D call uncertain. Germline V gene sequence: CDR1 DFQATT, CDR2 SNEGSKA (reference sequence). This CDR3 is built from 13 residues. V was clipped by 3 bases and J by 3 bases, with 12 bases between them. The CDR3: CSARAPGIYEQYF. The CDR3, as DNA: TGCAGTGCTAGGGCTCCGGGTATCTACGAGCAGTACTTC.

This clonotype has only a few counts. CDR3 sequence (DNA): TGTGCCAGCAGTGTACAGGGTGGGGATACGCAGTATTTT. Protein product: CASSVQGGDTQYF. This chain connects TRBV6-4 to TRBJ2-3, with D perhaps matching TRBD1 (6 bases). V shed 4 bases and J shed 6 bases, with 11 bases lying between them. The CDR3 is 13 amino acids. Germline loops: CDR1 MRHNA, CDR2 SNTAGT.

V gene TRBV2 combines with J gene TRBJ1-6, with no clear D. Germline values: CDR1 SNHLY, CDR2 FYNNEI. V was shortened by 2 bases and J by 10 bases, with 9 bases between the two germline ends. This CDR3 comprises 13 residues. The CDR3 reads CASSERLGSPLHF. CDR3 bases: TGTGCCAGCAGTGAACGTTTGGGATCACCCCTCCACTTT.

The chain has TRBV11-2 and TRBJ1-1; a possible D gene is TRBD1 (5 bases). The germline gives CDR1 SGHAT, CDR2 FQNNGV. V was shortened by 2 bases and J by 4 bases, with 11 bases between the two germline ends. This CDR3 has 14 residues. CDR3 DNA sequence: TGTGCCAGCAGCTTAAGGGAGGGGATCACTGAAGCTTTCTTT. This translates into CASSLREGITEAFF.

This clonotype was picked up a small number of times. CDR3 nucleotides: TGCGCCAGCAGCTTGTCCAGGCGCACCTACAATGAGCAGTTCTTC. Protein product: CASSLSRRTYNEQFF. The gene calls are TRBV5-1 and TRBJ2-1, with D unclear. From germline, CDR1 is SGHRS and CDR2 YFSETQ. CDR3 length equals 15 residues. Trimming stripped 1 base from V and 2 bases from J, with 10 bases between.

To note about this clonotype: A read error may produce the germline difference seen at one junction end. DNA of the CDR3: TGCAGTGCCGCAGGGGACTATGCCTACACCTTC. It specifies CSAAGDYAYTF. This chain connects TRBV20-1 to TRBJ1-2, with a possible D match to TRBD1 (6 bases). This CDR3 comprises 11 residues. Germline V gene data show CDR1 as DFQATT and CDR2 as SNEGSKA (reference sequence).

This clonotype was seen more than once but under ten times. The J gene is TRBJ2-5, the V gene TRBV20-1; 9 positions agree with TRBD2. V was pared by 6 bases and J by 5 bases, with 16 bases of the junction left unmatched. This CDR3 comprises 16 residues. Germline V lookup: CDR1 DFQATT, CDR2 SNEGSKA (reference sequence). CDR3 coding DNA: TGCAGTGCCAGGGTAGCGGGGGCCCCACTGTATGAGACCCAGTACTTC. Translated: CSARVAGAPLYETQYF.

In this sample, this clonotype turned up a few times. This chain connects TRBV7-2 to TRBJ2-1; TRBD1 matches 7 bases. V lost 5 bases to trimming and J lost 9 bases; unmatched junction nucleotides: 10. CDR3 length equals 14 residues. From germline, CDR1 is SGHTA and CDR2 FQGNSA. CDR3 protein: CASSRQTGMFEQFF. The CDR3 DNA is TGTGCCAGCAGCCGACAGACAGGGATGTTTGAGCAGTTCTTC.

In its sample, this clonotype was seen a few times. V and J are TRBV2 and TRBJ2-5; D gene uncertain. CDR1 is SNHLY, CDR2 FYNNEI, per germline. The CDR3 totals 13 residues. V shed 7 bases and J shed 2 bases, with 11 bases lying between them. Written as DNA, the CDR3 is TGTGCCAGCATGAGGAGCCATCAAGAGACCCAGTACTTC. This codes for CASMRSHQETQYF.

The chain recombines TRBV5-5 with TRBJ2-3; 7 bases are a match to TRBD2. CDR1 and CDR2 (germline): SGHKS, YYEKEE (reference sequence). The V segment lost 1 base and the J segment 1 base; nucleotides outside the gene matches: 6. The CDR3 loop spans 16 amino acids. CDR3 nucleotide sequence: TGTGCCAGCAGCTTGAGTTCAGCGGGGCGCACAGATACGCAGTATTTT. The encoded protein is CASSLSSAGRTDTQYF. Combining the CDR3 with reference TRBV5-5 and TRBJ2-3 gives the whole variable domain DAGVTQSPTHLIKTRGQQVTLRCSPISGHKSVSWYQQVLGQGPQFIFQYYEKEERGRGNFPDRFSARQFPNYSSELNVNALLLGDSALYLCASSLSSAGRTDTQYFGPGTRLTVL.